This T cell receptor beta chain stems from a study of shared clonotypes between healthy human individuals. Assay: immunoSEQ multiplex PCR; the TCRdb copy retains only in-frame clones and omits some. Of some 980,000 clones listed, less than 85% are singletons. V lost 5 bases and J lost 5; bases outside the gene matches: 3. The CDR3 has 13 residues. Germline loops: CDR1 MNHEY, CDR2 SMNVEV (reference sequence). Many counts were recorded for this clone. The TCR sequence derives from a man aged 18 to 35 in good health. The rearrangement links TRBV27 to TRBJ2-5; 9 nucleotides line up with TRBD1. Source material: memory CD4+ T cells sorted from blood. The subset is: CD45RA-negative fraction. The DNA of the CDR3 is TGTGCCAGCAGTCACAGGGGGCTGGAGACCCAGTACTTC. It codes for CASSHRGLETQYF.